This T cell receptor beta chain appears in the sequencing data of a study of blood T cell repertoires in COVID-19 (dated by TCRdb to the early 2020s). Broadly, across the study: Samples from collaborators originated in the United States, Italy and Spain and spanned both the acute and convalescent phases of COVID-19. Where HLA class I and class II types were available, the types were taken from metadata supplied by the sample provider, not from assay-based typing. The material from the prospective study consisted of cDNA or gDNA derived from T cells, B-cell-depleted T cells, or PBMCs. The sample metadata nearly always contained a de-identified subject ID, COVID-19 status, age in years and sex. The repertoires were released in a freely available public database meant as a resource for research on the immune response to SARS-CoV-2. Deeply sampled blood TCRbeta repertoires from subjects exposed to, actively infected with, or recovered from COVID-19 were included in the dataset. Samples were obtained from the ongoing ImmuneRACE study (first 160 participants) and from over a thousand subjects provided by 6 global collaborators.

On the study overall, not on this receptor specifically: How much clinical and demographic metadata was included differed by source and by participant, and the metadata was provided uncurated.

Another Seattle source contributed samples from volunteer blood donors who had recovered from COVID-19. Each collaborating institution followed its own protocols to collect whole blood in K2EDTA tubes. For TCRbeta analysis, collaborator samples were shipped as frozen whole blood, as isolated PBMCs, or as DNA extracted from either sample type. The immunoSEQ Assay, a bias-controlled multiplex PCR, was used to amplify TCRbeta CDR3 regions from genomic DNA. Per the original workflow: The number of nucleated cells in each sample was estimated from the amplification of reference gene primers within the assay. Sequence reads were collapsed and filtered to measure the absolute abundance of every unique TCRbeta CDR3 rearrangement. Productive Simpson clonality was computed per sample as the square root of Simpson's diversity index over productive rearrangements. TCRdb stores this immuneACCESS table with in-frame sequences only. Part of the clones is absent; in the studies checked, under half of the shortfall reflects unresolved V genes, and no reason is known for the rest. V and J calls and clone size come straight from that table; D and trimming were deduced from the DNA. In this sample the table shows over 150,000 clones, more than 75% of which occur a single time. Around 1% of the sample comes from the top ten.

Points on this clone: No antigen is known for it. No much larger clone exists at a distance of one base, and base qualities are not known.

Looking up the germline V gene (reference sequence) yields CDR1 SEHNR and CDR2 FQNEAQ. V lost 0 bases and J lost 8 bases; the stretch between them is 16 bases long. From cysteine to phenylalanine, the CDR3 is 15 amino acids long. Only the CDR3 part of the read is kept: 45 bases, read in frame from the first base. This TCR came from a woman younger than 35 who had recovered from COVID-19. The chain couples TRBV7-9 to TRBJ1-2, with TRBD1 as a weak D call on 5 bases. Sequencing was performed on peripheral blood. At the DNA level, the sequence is TGTGCCAGCAGCTTAGCTCCCGGAGGGGCGGGGGGCTACACCTTC. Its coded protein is CASSLAPGGAGGYTF.